What follows are 6 T cell receptor beta chains derived from one specimen sequenced in a study of Graves' ophthalmopathy and Graves' hyperthyroidism. TCR beta CDR3 regions were amplified from RNA transcripts. HTBI primers primed a first-round RT-PCR, and a second-round multiplex PCR followed. TCRdb re-called the multiplex PCR reads with MiXCR, one entry per CDR3 protein. Among some 250,000 distinct CDR3 sequences, approximately 42% were seen once, and the ten largest hold less than 60%. Sequencing was done on a sample of peripheral blood. The receptor source for this set is an adult man with Graves' ophthalmopathy.

V and J are TRBV5-6 and TRBJ1-4; TRBD1 matches 7 bases. The CDR3 is 16 amino acids. Germline V gives CDR1 SGHDT, CDR2 YYEEEE. V lost 4 bases, J lost 8 bases, and 14 bases stayed unmatched. The CDR3 nucleotides read TGTGCCAGCAGCGACACCAGACAGGGCCTTCGAGAAAAACTGTTTTTT. Translating it yields CASSDTRQGLREKLFF.

The chain employs TRBV7-8 and TRBJ1-6, with D perhaps matching TRBD1 (6 bases). CDR1 is SGHVS and CDR2 is FQNEAQ in the germline V gene. V was pared by 1 base and J by 3 bases, with 19 bases between. This CDR3 comprises 19 residues. CDR3 nucleotides: TGTGCCAGCAGCTTAGTTTCCTGGGGACGACAGGTCTATAATTCACCCCTCCACTTT. It yields the protein CASSLVSWGRQVYNSPLHF.

This clonotype has a handful of counts. The chain joins TRBV7-9 to TRBJ2-7; 9 nucleotides line up with TRBD2. CDR3 length: 15 residues. V dropped 5 bases and J dropped 3; count of bases not matched to a gene: 8. Germline values: CDR1 SEHNR, CDR2 FQNEAQ (reference sequence). The CDR3 region has the DNA TGTGCCAGCAGCCTCCTTAGCGGGAGCGGCTACGAGCAGTACTTC. Translated, it gives CASSLLSGSGYEQYF.

This chain joins TRBV9 and TRBJ1-1; 7 nucleotides agree with TRBD1. The V and J ends lost 0 bases and 4 bases, in that order; junction bases with no gene match: 3. The CDR3 spans 14 residues. From germline, CDR1 is SGDLS and CDR2 YYNGEE. CDR3: CASSVVAGGTEAFF. The CDR3 DNA reads TGTGCCAGCAGCGTAGTGGCAGGGGGCACTGAAGCTTTCTTT.

V is TRBV19 and J is TRBJ1-1; TRBD1 might be the D (6 bases). From germline, CDR1 is LNHDA and CDR2 SQIVND (reference sequence). V lost 7 bases to trimming and J lost 4 bases, with 19 bases between them. There are 15 residues in the CDR3. DNA of the CDR3: TGTGCCAGTACCATAGGGGGTCCATCGAGCACTGAAGCTTTCTTT. Translating gives CASTIGGPSSTEAFF.

This chain joins TRBV7-9 and TRBJ1-1, with 7 bases fitting TRBD1. Germline trimming cut 4 bases from V and 5 bases from J; bases unmatched to any gene: 10. The CDR3 spans 15 residues. Germline CDR1 and CDR2: SEHNR and FQNEAQ (reference sequence). CDR3 DNA: TGTGCCAGCAGCTACGGAGGGGGCGCGGCGACTGAAGCTTTCTTT. Translated: CASSYGGGAATEAFF.